The clone carrying this TCR beta chain was observed a few times. The antigen is unknown. The record originates from a study of CD8 T cells in ankylosing spondylitis. This CDR3 has 16 residues. Germline CDR1 SGHTA, CDR2 FQGNSA. V was cut by 6 bases and J by 6 bases, with 21 bases left in between. TCRdb analysed the 5' RACE reads with MiXCR anew, one entry per CDR3 protein. The profile shows some 87,000 distinct CDR3 sequences, 8.8% of them singletons. Study results and limitations: Reportedly, disease-linked clones are significantly enriched in ankylosing spondylitis patients' matched synovial fluid. Disease-linked clones were CD8+ and relatively rare in peripheral blood. In synovial fluid and blood from reactive arthritis, some motif variants were previously reported. It appeared that ankylosing spondylitis blood was characterized by a TCR beta motif of about 8 highly homologous variants.

The sequenced material came from blood, either unsorted or a sorted T cell fraction (not recorded which). The chain couples TRBV7-2 to TRBJ2-1; D is uncertain. This clonotype originated in a male donor with ankylosing spondylitis or in good health (not recorded which). CDR3 sequence: CASRNMGFTMGNEQFF. CDR3 sequence (DNA): TGTGCCAGCAGAAATATGGGGTTTACGATGGGCAATGAGCAGTTCTTC.